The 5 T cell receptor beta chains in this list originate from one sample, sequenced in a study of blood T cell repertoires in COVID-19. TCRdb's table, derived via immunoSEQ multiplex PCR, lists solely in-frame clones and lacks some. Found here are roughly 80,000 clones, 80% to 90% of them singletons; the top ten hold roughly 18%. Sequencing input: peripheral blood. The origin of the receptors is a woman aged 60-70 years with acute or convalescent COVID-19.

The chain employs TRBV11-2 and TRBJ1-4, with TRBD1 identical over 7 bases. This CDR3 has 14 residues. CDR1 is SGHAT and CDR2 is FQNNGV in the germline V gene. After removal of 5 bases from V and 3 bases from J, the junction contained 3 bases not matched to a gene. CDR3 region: CASSPGGPNEKLFF. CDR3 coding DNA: TGTGCCAGCAGCCCAGGGGGTCCTAATGAAAAACTGTTTTTT. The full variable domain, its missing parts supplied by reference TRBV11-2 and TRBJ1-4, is EAGVAQSPRYKIIEKRQSVAFWCNPISGHATLYWYQQILGQGPKLLIQFQNNGVVDDSQLPKDRFSAERLKGVDSTLKIQPAKLEDSAVYLCASSPGGPNEKLFFGSGTQLSVL.

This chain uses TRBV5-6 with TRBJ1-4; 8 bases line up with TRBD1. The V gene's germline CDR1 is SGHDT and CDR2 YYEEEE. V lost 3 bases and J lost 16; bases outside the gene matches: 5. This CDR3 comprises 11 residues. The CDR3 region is CASSSRGRRFF. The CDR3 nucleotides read TGTGCCAGCAGCTCCAGGGGGCGCCGGTTTTTT.

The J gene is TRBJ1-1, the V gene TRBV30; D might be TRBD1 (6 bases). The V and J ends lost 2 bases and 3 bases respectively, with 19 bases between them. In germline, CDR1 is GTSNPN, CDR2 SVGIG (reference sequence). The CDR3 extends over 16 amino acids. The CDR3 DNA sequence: TGTGCCTGGAGTCCTTCGGCAGGGGTACGCGACACTGAAGCTTTCTTT. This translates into CAWSPSAGVRDTEAFF. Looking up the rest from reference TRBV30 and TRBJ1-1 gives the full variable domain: SQTIHQWPATLVQPVGSPLSLECTVEGTSNPNLYWYRQAAGRGLQLLFYSVGIGQISSEVPQNLSASRPQDRQFILSSKKLLLSDSGFYLCAWSPSAGVRDTEAFFGQGTRLTVV.

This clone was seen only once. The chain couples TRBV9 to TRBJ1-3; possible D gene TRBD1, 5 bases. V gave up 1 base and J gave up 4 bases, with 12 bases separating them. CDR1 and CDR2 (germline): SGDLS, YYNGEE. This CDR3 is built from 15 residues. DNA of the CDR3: TGTGCCAGCAGCGTAAATCCGACAGCCGGAAACACCATATATTTT. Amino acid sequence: CASSVNPTAGNTIYF.

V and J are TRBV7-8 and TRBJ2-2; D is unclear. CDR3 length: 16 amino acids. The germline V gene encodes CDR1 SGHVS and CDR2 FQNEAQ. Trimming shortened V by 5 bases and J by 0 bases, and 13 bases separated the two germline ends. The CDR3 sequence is CASSDRASANTGELFF. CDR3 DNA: TGTGCCAGCAGCGACCGCGCCAGCGCGAACACCGGGGAGCTGTTTTTT.